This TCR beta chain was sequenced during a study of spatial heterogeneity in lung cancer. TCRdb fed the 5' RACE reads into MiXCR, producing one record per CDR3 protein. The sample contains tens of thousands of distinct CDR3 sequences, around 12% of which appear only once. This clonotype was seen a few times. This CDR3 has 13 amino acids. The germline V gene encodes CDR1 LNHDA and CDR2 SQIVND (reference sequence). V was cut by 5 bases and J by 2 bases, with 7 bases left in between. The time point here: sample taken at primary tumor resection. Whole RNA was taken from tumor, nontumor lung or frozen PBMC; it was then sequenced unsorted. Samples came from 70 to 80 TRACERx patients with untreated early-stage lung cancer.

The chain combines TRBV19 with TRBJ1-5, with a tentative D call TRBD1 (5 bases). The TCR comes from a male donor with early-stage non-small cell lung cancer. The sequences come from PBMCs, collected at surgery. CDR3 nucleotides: TGTGCCAGTAGTGGGGCCCGCAATCAGCCCCAGCATTTT. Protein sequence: CASSGARNQPQHF.